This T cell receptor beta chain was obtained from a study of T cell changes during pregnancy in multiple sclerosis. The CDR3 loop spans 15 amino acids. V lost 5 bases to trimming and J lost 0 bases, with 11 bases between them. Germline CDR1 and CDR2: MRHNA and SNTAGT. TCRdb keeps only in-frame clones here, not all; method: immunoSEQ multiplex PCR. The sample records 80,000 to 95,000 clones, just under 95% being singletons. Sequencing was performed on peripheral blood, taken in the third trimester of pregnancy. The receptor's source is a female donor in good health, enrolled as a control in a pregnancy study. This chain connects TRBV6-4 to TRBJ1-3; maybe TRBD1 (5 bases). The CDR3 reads CASSTTASSGNTIYF. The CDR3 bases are TGTGCCAGCAGTACGACAGCCAGCTCTGGAAACACCATATATTTT.